A selection of T cell receptor beta chains follows, all from one sample in a study of T-cell reconstitution after alpha-beta-depleted transplantation in children. TCRdb fed the PCR reads into MiXCR, producing one record per CDR3 protein. Found here are 600,000 to 700,000 distinct CDR3 sequences, about an eighth of them singletons; the top ten hold about 0.77%. Sequenced here: PBMCs, sampled before TCRalphabeta/CD19-depleted stem cell transplant. The source of these receptors is a girl aged 2-15 years with congenital amegakaryocytic thrombocytopenia, due to receive a stem cell transplant. CDR3s include the opening cysteine and the closing phenylalanine or tryptophan. Fields, in order: V gene, J gene, D gene, clone size, CDR3 protein, CDR3 DNA. A D gene is named only where the DNA matches it firmly. Rows give clone size only sometimes, using once, few, many, or a class for an expanded clone.

>TRBV29-1|TRBJ1-4|.|many
CSVEKGNEKLFF
TGCAGCGTTGAAAAGGGTAATGAAAAACTGTTTTTT
>TRBV20-1|TRBJ2-1|.|few
CSAREGVFEQFF
TGCAGTGCTAGGGAAGGGGTTTTTGAGCAGTTCTTC
>TRBV28|TRBJ2-3|TRBD1|.
CATRPGQGTDTQYF
TGTGCCACTCGGCCGGGACAGGGGACAGATACGCAGTATTTT
>TRBV25-1|TRBJ1-4|TRBD1|many
CASTLSTGDEKLFF
TGTGCCAGCACGCTTTCGACAGGGGATGAAAAACTGTTTTTT
>TRBV6-1|TRBJ2-5|.|many
CASTGSYKETQYF
TGTGCCAGCACCGGGAGCTACAAAGAGACCCAGTACTTC
>TRBV20-1|TRBJ1-1|.|many
CSARAEGALNTEAFF
TGCAGTGCACGAGCAGAGGGCGCGTTGAACACTGAAGCTTTCTTT
>TRBV13|TRBJ2-7|.|.
CASSHGPGTYEQYF
TGTGCCAGCAGCCATGGGCCGGGCACCTACGAGCAGTACTTC
>TRBV2|TRBJ2-1|TRBD2|.
CASSRTSGVVNEQFF
TGTGCCAGCAGTCGGACTAGCGGGGTTGTGAATGAGCAGTTCTTC
>TRBV18|TRBJ2-3|.|.
CASWTASGDTQYF
TGTGCCAGCTGGACGGCATCGGGGGATACGCAGTATTTT
>TRBV4-1|TRBJ2-1|.|many
CASSHADSNEQFF
TGCGCCAGCAGCCATGCGGACAGCAATGAGCAGTTCTTC
>TRBV25-1|TRBJ2-3|.|many
CASSEFGNTDTQYF
TGTGCCAGCAGTGAATTCGGAAACACAGATACGCAGTATTTT
>TRBV20-1|TRBJ2-7|TRBD1|many
CSARQGQGVYEQYF
TGCAGTGCTAGACAAGGACAGGGTGTCTACGAGCAGTACTTC
>TRBV7-2|TRBJ2-7|TRBD2|many
CASSLFAGDYEQYF
TGTGCCAGCAGCTTATTCGCGGGAGACTACGAGCAGTACTTC
>TRBV12-3/TRBV12-4|TRBJ2-5|.|.
CASSSKMVGETQYF
TGTGCCAGCAGTTCGAAGATGGTGGGAGAGACCCAGTACTTC
>TRBV12-3/TRBV12-4|TRBJ2-2|.|many
CASGRTANTGELFF
TGTGCCAGTGGACGGACTGCGAACACCGGGGAGCTGTTTTTT
>TRBV10-2|TRBJ1-5|.|many
CASKDYSNQPQHF
TGCGCCAGCAAGGACTATAGCAATCAGCCCCAGCATTTT
>TRBV5-1|TRBJ2-5|.|many
CASSPQTKYQETQYF
TGCGCCAGCAGTCCCCAGACTAAATACCAAGAGACCCAGTACTTC
>TRBV5-1|TRBJ1-2|.|many
CASSLAESATNYGYTF
TGCGCCAGCAGTTTGGCAGAGTCAGCAACTAACTATGGCTACACCTTC
>TRBV3-1|TRBJ2-2|TRBD2|.
CASSHRAGGGTGELFF
TGTGCCAGCAGCCACCGAGCGGGAGGGGGAACCGGGGAGCTGTTTTTT
>TRBV4-1|TRBJ2-3|TRBD2|many
CASSQRAGAADTQYF
TGCGCCAGCAGCCAAAGAGCGGGAGCGGCAGATACGCAGTATTTT
>TRBV5-1|TRBJ2-1|TRBD2|many
CASSTGLAGAYNEQFF
TGCGCCAGCAGCACCGGACTAGCGGGAGCCTACAATGAGCAGTTCTTC
>TRBV7-8|TRBJ2-7|TRBD2|.
CASSWTGGPEYEQYF
TGTGCCAGCAGCTGGACGGGGGGGCCTGAATACGAGCAGTACTTC
>TRBV20-1|TRBJ2-3|.|many
CSARSDYTDTQYF
TGCAGTGCGAGGAGCGACTACACAGATACGCAGTATTTT
>TRBV7-9|TRBJ1-2|.|many
CASSLGVIDGYTF
TGTGCCAGCAGCTTGGGGGTCATCGATGGCTACACCTTC
>TRBV12-3/TRBV12-4|TRBJ1-4|.|few
CASSGNRDNEKLFF
TGTGCCAGCAGTGGGAACAGAGATAATGAAAAACTGTTTTTT
>TRBV5-1|TRBJ2-1|TRBD2|few
CASSQGLTSGRVYNEQFF
TGCGCCAGCAGCCAAGGTCTGACTAGCGGGAGGGTTTACAATGAGCAGTTCTTC
>TRBV12-3/TRBV12-4|TRBJ1-1|.|many
CASSIQGNTEAFF
TGTGCCAGCAGTATACAGGGCAACACTGAAGCTTTCTTT
>TRBV20-1|TRBJ2-2|.|many
CSARQTRTGELFF
TGCAGTGCTAGACAAACTAGGACCGGGGAGCTGTTTTTT
>TRBV12-3/TRBV12-4|TRBJ2-1|TRBD2|many
CASSLTSGREQFF
TGTGCCAGCAGTTTGACTAGCGGGAGGGAGCAGTTCTTC
>TRBV5-1|TRBJ2-3|.|many
CASSLEVTPGDTQYF
TGCGCCAGCAGCTTGGAGGTCACCCCGGGGGATACGCAGTATTTT
>TRBV12-3/TRBV12-4|TRBJ1-3|TRBD1|.
CASSPRTGGNTIYF
TGTGCCAGCAGTCCAAGGACAGGGGGAAACACCATATATTTT
>TRBV6-5|TRBJ1-2|.|few
CASSYFSGDPNGYTF
TGTGCCAGCAGTTACTTTTCAGGGGATCCCAATGGCTACACCTTC
>TRBV5-1|TRBJ2-7|.|many
CASSLGDGAYEQYF
TGCGCCAGCAGCTTGGGGGACGGAGCCTACGAGCAGTACTTC
>TRBV19|TRBJ2-1|.|few
CASSKQGYVRFF
TGTGCCAGTAGCAAACAGGGCTATGTTCGGTTCTTC
>TRBV6-5|TRBJ2-3|TRBD2|many
CASSYRAGGVSTDTQYF
TGTGCCAGCAGTTACCGGGCGGGAGGGGTCAGCACAGATACGCAGTATTTT
>TRBV7-3|TRBJ2-5|.|many
CASSFLSACRETQYF
TGTGCCAGCAGCTTCCTTTCGGCCTGTCGAGAGACCCAGTACTTC
>TRBV28|TRBJ2-5|.|.
CASSFPRPQAETQYF
TGTGCCAGCAGTTTTCCACGGCCGCAAGCGGAGACCCAGTACTTC
>TRBV12-3/TRBV12-4|TRBJ2-2|.|.
CASTPWQGGNTGELFF
TGTGCCAGCACCCCCTGGCAGGGTGGGAACACCGGGGAGCTGTTTTTT
>TRBV6-2/TRBV6-3|TRBJ2-1|.|many
CASSYGYLNEQFF
TGTGCCAGCAGTTATGGTTATCTCAATGAGCAGTTCTTC
>TRBV12-3/TRBV12-4|TRBJ2-1|TRBD2|few
CASSFFTRGGLAAVYNEQFF
TGTGCCAGCAGTTTTTTTACGCGGGGCGGGCTAGCGGCAGTCTACAATGAGCAGTTCTTC
>TRBV3-1|TRBJ2-7|.|.
CASSQDNPKPYEQYF
TGTGCCAGCAGCCAAGATAACCCGAAGCCCTACGAGCAGTACTTC
>TRBV7-8|TRBJ2-7|.|few
CASSSSPDGTIYEQYF
TGTGCCAGCAGCTCATCCCCCGACGGGACAATTTACGAGCAGTACTTC
>TRBV29-1|TRBJ2-7|.|.
CSVRDRYEQYF
TGCAGCGTCCGTGACAGGTACGAGCAGTACTTC
>TRBV3-1|TRBJ2-2|.|few
CASSLLHGVPGELFF
TGTGCCAGCAGCCTCCTCCACGGGGTACCCGGGGAGCTGTTTTTT
>TRBV7-6|TRBJ2-1|TRBD2|once
CASSLLAGFSYNEQFF
TGTGCCAGCAGCCTTTTAGCGGGGTTCTCCTACAATGAGCAGTTCTTC
>TRBV7-6|TRBJ1-3|.|.
CASSRLYGGGNAIYF
TGTGCCAGCAGCCGGCTTTATGGCGGGGGAAACGCCATATATTTT
>TRBV10-3|TRBJ2-5|.|.
CAISGTTGMETQYF
TGTGCCATCAGTGGGACTACTGGGATGGAGACCCAGTACTTC
>TRBV20-1|TRBJ2-1|TRBD2|.
CSARDFAGAGEQFF
TGCAGTGCTAGAGATTTTGCGGGAGCTGGTGAGCAGTTCTTC
>TRBV9|TRBJ2-7|.|few
CASSGMGVANEQYF
TGTGCCAGCAGTGGAATGGGGGTGGCGAACGAGCAGTACTTC
>TRBV20-1|TRBJ2-1|.|many
CSLCPGGSAINEQFF
TGCAGTCTGTGCCCCGGGGGTAGCGCGATCAATGAGCAGTTCTTC